This T cell receptor beta chain was documented in a study of control samples from healthy donors and cancer patients. Trimming cost V 2 bases and J 4 bases, with 12 bases left between them. Per germline, CDR1 SNHLY and CDR2 FYNNEI. This CDR3 spans 14 amino acids. Assay used: immunoSEQ multiplex PCR; TCRdb lists only in-frame clones, some missing. Of just over 150,000 clones listed, around 96% are singletons. The V call is TRBV2, the J call TRBJ2-7; D unresolved. The sequenced sample consisted of blood. This TCR was recovered from a middle-aged woman in good health. CDR3 sequence reads: CASSESASIYEQYF. Written as DNA, the CDR3 is TGTGCCAGCAGTGAATCGGCCTCGATATACGAGCAGTACTTC.